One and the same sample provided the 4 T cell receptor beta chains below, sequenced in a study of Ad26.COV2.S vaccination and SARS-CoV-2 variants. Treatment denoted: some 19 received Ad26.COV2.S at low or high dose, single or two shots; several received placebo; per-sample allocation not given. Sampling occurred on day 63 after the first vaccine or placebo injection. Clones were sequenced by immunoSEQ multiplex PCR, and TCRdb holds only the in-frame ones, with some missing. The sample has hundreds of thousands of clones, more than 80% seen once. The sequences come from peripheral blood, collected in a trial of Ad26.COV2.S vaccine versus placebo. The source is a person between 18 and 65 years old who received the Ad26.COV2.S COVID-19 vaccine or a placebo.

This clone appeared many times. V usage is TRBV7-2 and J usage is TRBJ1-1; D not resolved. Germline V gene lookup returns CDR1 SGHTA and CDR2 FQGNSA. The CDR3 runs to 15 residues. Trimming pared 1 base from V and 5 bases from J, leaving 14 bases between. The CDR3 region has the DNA TGTGCCAGCAGCTTAGAAGATGCCACGATAACTGAAGCTTTCTTT. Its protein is CASSLEDATITEAFF.

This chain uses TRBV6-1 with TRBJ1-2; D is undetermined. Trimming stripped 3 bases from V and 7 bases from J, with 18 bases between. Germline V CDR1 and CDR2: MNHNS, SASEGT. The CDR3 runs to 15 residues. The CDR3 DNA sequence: TGTGCCAGCAGTGACATTATTGTGGAGCCTTCTGGCTACACCTTC. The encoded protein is CASSDIIVEPSGYTF.

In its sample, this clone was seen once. The DNA for the CDR3 is TGTGCCAGCAGGGAGACGGGTGGTAACAGTGAAAAACTGTTTTTT. This codes for CASRETGGNSEKLFF. The V gene is TRBV5-6, the J gene TRBJ1-4; no definite D call. Deletions cut 5 bases from V and 7 bases from J, with 18 bases between. Germline V gives CDR1 SGHDT, CDR2 YYEEEE. This CDR3 has 15 residues.

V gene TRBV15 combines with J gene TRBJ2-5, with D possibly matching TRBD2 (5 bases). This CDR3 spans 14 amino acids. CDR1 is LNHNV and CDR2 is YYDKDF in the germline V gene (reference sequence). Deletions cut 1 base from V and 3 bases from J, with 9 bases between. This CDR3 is CATSRASIEETQYF. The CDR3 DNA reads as TGTGCCACCAGCAGAGCTAGCATAGAAGAGACCCAGTACTTC.